This is a list of T cell receptor beta chains from one sample in a study of somatic mutations in cytotoxic T cells in rheumatoid arthritis. Here immunoSEQ multiplex PCR was the method, and the copy in TCRdb shows in-frame clones only, minus some. Of 15,000 to 20,000 clones listed, over 75% are singletons. Sample: CD8+ T cells sorted from blood. All receptors come from a woman aged 50 to 65 in good health. CDR3s include the opening cysteine and the closing phenylalanine or tryptophan. Rows give clone size only sometimes, using once, few, many, or a class for an expanded clone.

J gene: TRBJ2-3
clone size: .
V gene: TRBV6-1
CDR3 protein: CASSEWEAGGTDTQYF

J gene: .
clone size: .
V gene: TRBV29-1
CDR3 protein: CSVWTEAYEQYF

J gene: TRBJ1-2
clone size: .
V gene: TRBV13
CDR3 protein: CASSPGTGLNYGYTF

J gene: TRBJ2-7
clone size: few
V gene: TRBV7-9
CDR3 protein: CASSLVTGDEQYF

J gene: TRBJ2-1
clone size: few
V gene: TRBV4-3
CDR3 protein: CASSQVEGAYNEQFF

J gene: TRBJ2-1
clone size: .
V gene: TRBV10-2
CDR3 protein: CASSDGRGNYNEQFF

J gene: TRBJ2-7
clone size: few
V gene: TRBV10-3
CDR3 protein: CAISPSFEQYF

J gene: TRBJ2-1
clone size: .
V gene: TRBV7-2
CDR3 protein: CASSLVSPWREEYNEQFF

J gene: TRBJ1-5
clone size: .
V gene: TRBV6-1
CDR3 protein: CASSELRTGDISNQPQHF

J gene: TRBJ2-1
clone size: .
V gene: TRBV6-4
CDR3 protein: CASSDSSAGEVNEQFF

J gene: TRBJ1-5
clone size: .
V gene: TRBV12-5
CDR3 protein: CASGSGADSQPQHF

J gene: TRBJ1-2
clone size: .
V gene: TRBV5-6
CDR3 protein: CASSLDYRSNYGYTF

J gene: TRBJ1-1
clone size: once
V gene: TRBV4-2
CDR3 protein: CASSGTGKEAFF

J gene: TRBJ2-1
clone size: .
V gene: TRBV2
CDR3 protein: CASTDSGTSVHEQFF

J gene: TRBJ2-5
clone size: once
V gene: TRBV28
CDR3 protein: CASSLPEAGQETQYF

J gene: TRBJ1-1
clone size: .
V gene: TRBV25-1
CDR3 protein: CASSPGQGEAFF

J gene: TRBJ2-1
clone size: .
V gene: TRBV29-1
CDR3 protein: CSPRVYNEQFF

J gene: TRBJ2-7
clone size: .
V gene: TRBV7-9
CDR3 protein: CASSPPSWRGYSYEQYF

J gene: TRBJ1-2
clone size: once
V gene: TRBV9
CDR3 protein: CASSDRGPGQGNYGYTF

J gene: TRBJ2-1
clone size: .
V gene: TRBV19
CDR3 protein: CASGTGLAGWNEQFF

J gene: TRBJ2-3
clone size: .
V gene: TRBV10-1
CDR3 protein: CASSSGRTTDTQYF

J gene: TRBJ1-6
clone size: once
V gene: TRBV6-1
CDR3 protein: CASSRERNYNSPLHF

J gene: TRBJ2-1
clone size: few
V gene: TRBV6-1
CDR3 protein: CASSERDSSYNEQFF

J gene: TRBJ2-2
clone size: .
V gene: TRBV7-9
CDR3 protein: CASSFTQSTGELFF

J gene: TRBJ2-3
clone size: few
V gene: TRBV7-9
CDR3 protein: CASSFFRASTDTQYF

J gene: TRBJ2-7
clone size: .
V gene: TRBV9
CDR3 protein: CASSDGYTYEQYF

J gene: TRBJ2-1
clone size: .
V gene: TRBV4-1
CDR3 protein: CASSRESSYNEQFF

J gene: TRBJ1-1
clone size: .
V gene: TRBV28
CDR3 protein: CASSIKGQTAEAFF

J gene: TRBJ2-5
clone size: .
V gene: TRBV6-4
CDR3 protein: CASSAVATQYF

J gene: TRBJ2-7
clone size: .
V gene: TRBV15
CDR3 protein: CATSGGTKAYEQYF

J gene: TRBJ2-3
clone size: few
V gene: TRBV9
CDR3 protein: CASSASTDTQYF

J gene: TRBJ2-1
clone size: .
V gene: TRBV10-1
CDR3 protein: CASCPGTAEQQFF

J gene: TRBJ1-3
clone size: .
V gene: TRBV19
CDR3 protein: CASSLEVTGGLAGNTIYF

J gene: TRBJ1-5
clone size: .
V gene: TRBV27
CDR3 protein: CASSFAEYSNQPQHF

J gene: TRBJ2-7
clone size: .
V gene: TRBV5-1
CDR3 protein: CASSLGASGGSYEQYF

J gene: TRBJ1-5
clone size: .
V gene: TRBV19
CDR3 protein: CASSIPGAGQPQHF

J gene: TRBJ2-7
clone size: .
V gene: TRBV15
CDR3 protein: CATSYTRQGYEQYF

J gene: TRBJ2-1
clone size: .
V gene: TRBV7-9
CDR3 protein: CASSSWTGGSSYNEQFF

J gene: TRBJ2-1
clone size: once
V gene: TRBV27
CDR3 protein: CASSLAGGPYNEQFF

J gene: TRBJ2-7
clone size: .
V gene: TRBV10-3
CDR3 protein: CAITSPGLGYEQYF

J gene: TRBJ2-1
clone size: .
V gene: TRBV4-1
CDR3 protein: CASSQDDRFQFF

J gene: TRBJ2-2
clone size: medium-sized
V gene: TRBV5-1
CDR3 protein: CASSLADISGGLFF

J gene: TRBJ2-7
clone size: .
V gene: TRBV30
CDR3 protein: CAWSVGGGPYEQYF

J gene: TRBJ1-4
clone size: .
V gene: TRBV6-1
CDR3 protein: CASVPGPTNEKLFF

J gene: TRBJ2-1
clone size: .
V gene: TRBV29-1
CDR3 protein: CSVKQGAPYNEQFF

J gene: TRBJ1-5
clone size: .
V gene: TRBV28
CDR3 protein: CASSYGQVSGQPQHF

J gene: TRBJ1-4
clone size: .
V gene: TRBV9
CDR3 protein: CASSPRDRGGTNEKLFF

J gene: TRBJ2-2
clone size: once
V gene: TRBV19
CDR3 protein: CASSIGSNTGELFF

J gene: TRBJ1-6
clone size: once
V gene: TRBV5-4
CDR3 protein: CASSSNRGSDSPLHF

J gene: TRBJ2-1
clone size: medium-sized
V gene: TRBV11-3
CDR3 protein: CASSPQVGLAGYNEQFF